This TCR beta chain was sequenced in a study of response to subunit inactivated influenza vaccine. Using its own MiXCR run on the RT-PCR reads, TCRdb lists one record per CDR3 protein. The sample carries over 300,000 distinct CDR3 sequences, just over 20% recorded once. This CDR3 has 13 amino acids. V shed 5 bases and J 6 bases; nucleotides not matched to a gene: 5. CDR1 is MNHEY and CDR2 is SMNVEV in the germline V gene (reference sequence). This sequence was found in a man between 45 and 75 years old who received an inactivated influenza vaccine. The material sequenced was PBMCs from blood, taken around 22 months after vaccination. The J gene is TRBJ2-3, the V gene TRBV27; TRBD1 aligns across 7 bases. The CDR3 sequence: CASSHLDRDTQYF. The CDR3, as DNA: TGTGCCAGCAGTCACTTGGACAGGGATACGCAGTATTTT.